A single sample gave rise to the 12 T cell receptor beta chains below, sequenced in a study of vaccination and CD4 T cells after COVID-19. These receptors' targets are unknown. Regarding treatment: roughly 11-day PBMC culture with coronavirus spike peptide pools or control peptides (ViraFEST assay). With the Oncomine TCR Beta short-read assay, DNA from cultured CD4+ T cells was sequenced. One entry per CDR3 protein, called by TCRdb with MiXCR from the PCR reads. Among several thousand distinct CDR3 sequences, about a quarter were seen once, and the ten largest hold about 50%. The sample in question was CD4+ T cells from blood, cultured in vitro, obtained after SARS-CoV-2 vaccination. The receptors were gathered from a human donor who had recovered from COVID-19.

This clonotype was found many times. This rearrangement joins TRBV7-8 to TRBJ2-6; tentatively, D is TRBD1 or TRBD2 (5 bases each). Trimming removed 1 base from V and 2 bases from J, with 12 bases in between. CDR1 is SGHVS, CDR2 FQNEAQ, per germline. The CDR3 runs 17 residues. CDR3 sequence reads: CASSLGGVGTGANVLTF. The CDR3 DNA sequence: TGTGCCAGCAGCTTAGGAGGGGTGGGGACTGGGGCCAACGTCCTGACTTTC.

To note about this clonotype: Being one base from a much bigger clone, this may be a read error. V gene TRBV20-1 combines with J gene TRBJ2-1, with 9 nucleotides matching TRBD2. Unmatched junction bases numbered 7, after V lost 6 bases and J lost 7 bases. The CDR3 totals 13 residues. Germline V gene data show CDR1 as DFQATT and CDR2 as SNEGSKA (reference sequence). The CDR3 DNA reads TGCAGTGCCACAGCGGGGGGCGGTAATGAGCAGTTCTTC. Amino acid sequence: CSATAGGGNEQFF.

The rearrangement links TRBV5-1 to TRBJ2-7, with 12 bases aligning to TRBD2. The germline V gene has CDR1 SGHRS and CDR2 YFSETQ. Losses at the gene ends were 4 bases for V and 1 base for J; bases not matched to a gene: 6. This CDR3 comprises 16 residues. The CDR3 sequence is CASSLTSGGRSYEQYF. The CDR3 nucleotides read TGCGCCAGCAGCCTGACTAGCGGGGGCCGATCCTACGAGCAGTACTTC.

The CDR3 nucleotides are TGTGCCAGCTCATCAGCCTCGAGGGACAATTCACCCCTCCACTTT. This codes for CASSSASRDNSPLHF. V usage is TRBV18 and J usage is TRBJ1-6; D perhaps matches TRBD1 (5 bases). The germline V gene has CDR1 KGHSH and CDR2 LQKENI. Trimming cost V 5 bases and J 7 bases, with 15 bases left between them. The CDR3 loop spans 15 amino acids.

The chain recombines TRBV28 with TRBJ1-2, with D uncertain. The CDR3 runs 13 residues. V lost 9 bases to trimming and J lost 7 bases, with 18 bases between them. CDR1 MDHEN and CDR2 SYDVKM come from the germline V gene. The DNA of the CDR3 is TGTGCCAGAATAGACCCACTAGCGGTTGGCTACACCTTC. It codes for CARIDPLAVGYTF.

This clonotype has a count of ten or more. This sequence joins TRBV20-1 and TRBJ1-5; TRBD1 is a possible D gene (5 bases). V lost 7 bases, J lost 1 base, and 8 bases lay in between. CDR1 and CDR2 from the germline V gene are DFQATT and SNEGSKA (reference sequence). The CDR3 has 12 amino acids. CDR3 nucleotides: TGCAGTGTCGGGGACAGCAATCAGCCCCAGCATTTT. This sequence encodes CSVGDSNQPQHF.

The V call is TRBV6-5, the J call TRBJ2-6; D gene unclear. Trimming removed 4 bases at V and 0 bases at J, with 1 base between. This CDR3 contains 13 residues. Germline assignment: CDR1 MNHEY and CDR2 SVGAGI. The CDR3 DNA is TGTGCCAGCAGTTCCTCTGGGGCCAACGTCCTGACTTTC. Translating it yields CASSSSGANVLTF.

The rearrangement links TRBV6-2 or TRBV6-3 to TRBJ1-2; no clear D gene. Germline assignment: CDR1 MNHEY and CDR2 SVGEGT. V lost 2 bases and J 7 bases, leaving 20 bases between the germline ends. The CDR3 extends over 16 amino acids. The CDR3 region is CASSYLRADQRGGYTF. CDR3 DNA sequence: TGTGCCAGCAGTTACCTTCGGGCAGACCAGCGGGGTGGCTACACCTTC.

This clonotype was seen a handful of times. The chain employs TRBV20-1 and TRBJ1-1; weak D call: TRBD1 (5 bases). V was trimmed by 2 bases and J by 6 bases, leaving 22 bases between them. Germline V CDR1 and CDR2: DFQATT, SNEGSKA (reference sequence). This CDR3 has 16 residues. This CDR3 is CSARLFGGGVTAEAFF. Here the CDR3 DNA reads TGCAGTGCTAGACTTTTTGGGGGGGGTGTGACGGCTGAAGCTTTCTTT.

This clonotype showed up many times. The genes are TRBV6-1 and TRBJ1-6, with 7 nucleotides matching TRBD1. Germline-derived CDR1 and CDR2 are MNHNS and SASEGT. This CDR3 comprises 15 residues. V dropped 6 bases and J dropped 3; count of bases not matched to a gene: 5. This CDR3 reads CASRPQGYYNSPLHF. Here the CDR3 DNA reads TGTGCCAGCAGACCACAGGGGTACTATAATTCACCCCTCCACTTT.

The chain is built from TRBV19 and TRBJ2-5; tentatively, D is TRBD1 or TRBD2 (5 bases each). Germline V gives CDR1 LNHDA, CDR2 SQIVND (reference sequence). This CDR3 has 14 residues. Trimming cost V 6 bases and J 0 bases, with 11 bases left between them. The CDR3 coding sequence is TGTGCCAGTAGCAGGGACGGGTACCAAGAGACCCAGTACTTC. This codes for CASSRDGYQETQYF.

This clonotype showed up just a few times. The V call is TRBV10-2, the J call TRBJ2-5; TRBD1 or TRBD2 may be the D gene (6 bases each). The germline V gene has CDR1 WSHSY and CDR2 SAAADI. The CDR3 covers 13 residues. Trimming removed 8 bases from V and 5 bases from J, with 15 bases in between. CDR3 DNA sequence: TGCGCCAGCTGGATCGGAGGGGGGGAGACCCAGTACTTC. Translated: CASWIGGGETQYF.